The following is a TCR beta chain sequence with its context. Its antigen is currently unknown. Averaging about 120 mL, one heparinised blood draw was given by each donor. CD4+ cells of the naive, central memory, regulatory and stem cell-like memory types were sorted via CD45RO/CCR7/CD25/CD127/CD95/CD27. The data are from a study of beta chain features in type 1 diabetes. Overall study findings and caveats: A moderate, significant TCRB CDR3 shortening appeared in type 1 diabetes across four CD4+ subsets.

TCRB transcripts that were expressed got sequenced, as all of the isolated RNA had been reverse transcribed. TCRdb keeps only in-frame clones here, not all; method: immunoSEQ multiplex PCR. Of hundreds of thousands of clones listed, around 12% are singletons. The junction had 7 bases not matched to a gene; V was cut back by 6 bases and J by 6 bases. Germline loops: CDR1 LNHDA, CDR2 SQIVND (reference sequence). The CDR3 has 13 amino acids. The chain recombines TRBV19 with TRBJ2-7; 8 bases line up with TRBD1. The clonotype originates from a man in his late teens or twenties in good health. The sequencing input was naive CD4+ T cells from blood. In DNA form, the CDR3 reads TGTGCCAGTAGAACCGGGACAGGCGCCGAGCAGTACTTC. Residues: CASRTGTGAEQYF.